Listed here is a single T cell receptor (beta chain). It lacks a known antigen. Base qualities are not provided; no much larger clone lies one nucleotide away. Reading the label with the study, this specimen's time point is: cycle 1 day 1 (C1D1), immediately before nivolumab initiation. Every trial patient had relapsed following autologous stem cell transplantation, and prior brentuximab vedotin exposure was what differed among cohorts A, B and C. The trial cohort included fewer than 60 patients with relapsed/refractory classical Hodgkin lymphoma, and each patient had a best overall response of complete response, partial response or progressive disease. Trial patients were treated with single-agent nivolumab in the multi-cohort phase II CheckMate 205 trial. An independent review committee assessed best overall response using the 2007 International Working Group response criteria. Trial PBMCs were collected just before the start of nivolumab (C1D1) and during therapy at cycle 2 day 1 and cycle 4 day 1. Peripheral blood was collected in 8 mL Vacutainer Cell Preparation Tubes, from which PBMCs were isolated by centrifugation and then cryopreserved.

These data originate in a study of PD-1 blockade in classical Hodgkin lymphoma (dated by TCRdb to 2020 to 2021). About the study as a whole: Nivolumab dosing was 3 mg/kg intravenously every 2 weeks, continuing until either disease progression or unacceptable toxicity. A peripheral blood immune signature of response to PD-1 blockade in classical Hodgkin lymphoma was defined using TCR beta sequencing and CyTOF.

Genomic DNA was extracted with the Qiagen DNeasy kit from unsorted PBMCs and from negatively selected CD4+ and CD8+ fractions. Using primers that anneal to V and J segments, immunoSEQ multiplex PCR amplified the TCR beta CDR3 regions. A synthetic immune receptor repertoire was used to minimize amplification bias, and remaining bias was computationally removed after sequencing. Regarding the original processing steps: Repertoire diversity was quantified as the Shannon entropy index using custom Python scripts. Unsorted, CD4+ and CD8+ repertoires were analyzed separately, except for combined analyses in which CD4+ and CD8+ sequences were merged in silico. Clonal expansion was defined as a frequency increase of at least 2-fold after treatment compared with C1D1, and clones undetected at baseline were assigned a pseudocount of 0.5. Clones with 0 or 1 copy at C1D1 were classified as singleton clones, and clones with 2 or more copies were classified as non-singleton clones. Clones expanded in unsorted samples were annotated as CD4+, CD8+ or unknown by matching protein sequences in sorted samples from the same patient. Wilcoxon tests on paired samples were used to test diversity changes from C1D1 to C4D1. What TCRdb holds here is the immuneACCESS table cut down to in-frame rearrangements. Part of the clones is not present; checked against another copy, under half of the missing clones reflect an unresolved V gene, and the others are unexplained. V, J and clone size derive from that table, while D and trimming were established from the DNA sequence. For this sample there are around 65,000 clones; over 75% appear just once. The top ten constitute about 15% of the sample.

Overall study outcomes, separate from this receptor: Trial patients achieving complete response had baseline diversity similar to newly diagnosed patients, whereas partial responders and progressors had significantly lower diversity. The study covered only a single clinical trial cohort, and the causes of the repertoire differences, possibly disease activity or prior therapy, were still not defined. Diversity was lower in patients who began nivolumab less than 1 year after ASCT, so these patients were left out of later analyses to avoid confounding by immune reconstitution. Newly diagnosed patients were reported to have lower baseline TCR diversity than healthy donors, and relapsed/refractory patients were reported to have lower baseline TCR diversity still. A significant rise by C4D1 was seen in CD4+ but not CD8+ TCR diversity (p=0.0027 vs p=0.16), with the rise being most apparent in complete responders (p=0.02).

The receptor was derived from a human donor with classical Hodgkin lymphoma. Specimen: peripheral blood mononuclear cells (PBMCs), collected at baseline.

The CDR3 reads CAISESGPRTGDGYTF. Read as DNA, the sequence is TGTGCCATCAGTGAGTCTGGACCCAGGACAGGGGATGGCTACACCTTC. The chain couples TRBV10-3 to TRBJ1-2, with TRBD1 matching 9 junction bases. Spanning cysteine to phenylalanine, the CDR3 consists of 16 amino acids. Only the CDR3 part of the read is kept: 48 bases, read in frame from the first base. The germline V gene yields ENHRY for CDR1 and SYGVKD for CDR2. Trimming accounts for 0 bases at V and 6 bases at J, while the number of junction bases matched to no gene is 8.